One and the same sample provided the 14 T cell receptor beta chains below, sequenced in a study of cytomegalovirus exposure and HLA in healthy donors. Primers: 60 Vbeta forward and 13 Jbeta reverse. Method: immunoSEQ multiplex PCR; TCRdb's copy keeps in-frame clones and lacks some. The repertoire consists of about 170,000 clones, with 77% occurring once and the leading ten covering roughly 1.4%. The specimen was PBMCs. The receptors shown here come from a woman aged 25-40 years in good health and CMV-seropositive.

On this clone: The same CDR3 is also encoded by other DNA sequences in this sample. The genes are TRBV4-3 and TRBJ1-4; D is uncertain. The germline gives CDR1 LGHNA, CDR2 YSLEER. This CDR3 contains 15 residues. Trimming cost V 1 base and J 0 bases, with 6 bases left between them. In nucleotides, the CDR3 is TGCGCCAGCAGCCAAGGGGGAGCAACTAATGAAAAACTGTTTTTT. It translates to CASSQGGATNEKLFF.

In its sample, this clone was seen once. The chain employs TRBV5-1 and TRBJ2-1; TRBD2 might be the D (7 bases). Looked up from germline, CDR1 is SGHRS and CDR2 is YFSETQ. The CDR3 consists of 17 residues. The V end lost 0 bases, the J end lost 7 bases, and 20 bases lay between the germline ends. This CDR3 reads CASSLEGGDERVNEQFF. The CDR3 bases are TGCGCCAGCAGCTTGGAGGGGGGGGACGAGCGGGTAAATGAGCAGTTCTTC. The variable domain in full, completed from reference TRBV5-1 and TRBJ2-1, reads KAGVTQTPRYLIKTRGQQVTLSCSPISGHRSVSWYQQTPGQGLQFLFEYFSETQRNKGNFPGRFSGRQFSNSRSEMNVSTLELGDSALYLCASSLEGGDERVNEQFFGPGTRLTVL.

The genes are TRBV5-6 and TRBJ1-2, with a possible D match to TRBD1 (6 bases). Germline V gives CDR1 SGHDT, CDR2 YYEEEE. This CDR3 region has 14 residues. Trimming removed 2 bases at V and 8 bases at J, with 16 bases between. DNA of the CDR3: TGTGCCAGCAGCTTCCAACAGGGTGACCGAGGCTACACCTTC. This codes for CASSFQQGDRGYTF. The complete variable domain, with remaining parts taken from reference TRBV5-6 and TRBJ1-2, reads DAGVTQSPTHLIKTRGQQVTLRCSPKSGHDTVSWYQQALGQGPQFIFQYYEEEERQRGNFPDRFSGHQFPNYSSELNVNALLLGDSALYLCASSFQQGDRGYTFGSGTRLTVV.

This chain connects TRBV15 to TRBJ2-1, with TRBD2 matching 12 bases. Germline V lookup: CDR1 LNHNV, CDR2 YYDKDF (reference sequence). V was pared by 3 bases and J by 6 bases, with 6 bases of the junction left unmatched. The CDR3 length is 16 residues. This CDR3 reads CATSRGGLAGTNEQFF. The DNA of the CDR3 is TGTGCCACCAGCAGGGGCGGACTAGCGGGAACCAATGAGCAGTTCTTC.

This chain connects TRBV19 to TRBJ2-2; 7 bases are shared with TRBD1. CDR3 size: 15 residues. V lost 5 bases and J lost 1; bases outside the gene matches: 4. Germline values: CDR1 LNHDA, CDR2 SQIVND (reference sequence). CDR3 bases: TGTGCCAGTAGTTCTCGGACAGGGAACACCGGGGAGCTGTTTTTT. This translates into CASSSRTGNTGELFF.

The V call is TRBV6-6, the J call TRBJ1-4; 8 nucleotides line up with TRBD1. The CDR3 consists of 13 residues. J was trimmed by 7 bases and V by 7 bases; bases with no gene match: 5. CDR1 is MNHNY, CDR2 SVGAGI, per germline (reference sequence). In nucleotides, the CDR3 is TGTGCCAGCACCAGGGGGCGCGGTGAAAAACTGTTTTTT. It codes for CASTRGRGEKLFF.

The V and J genes are TRBV12-5 and TRBJ2-1; perhaps TRBD2 as D (5 bases). The CDR3 spans 14 residues. Germline V gene sequence: CDR1 LGHNT, CDR2 FRNRAP. V was shortened by 3 bases and J by 6 bases, with 12 bases between the two germline ends. DNA for the CDR3: TGTGCTAGTGGTTTTGGTAGCGCGGTCAATGAGCAGTTCTTC. Translated: CASGFGSAVNEQFF.

About this clone: An end of the junction does not agree with germline; a read error may underlie this. The gene calls are TRBV27 and TRBJ2-7; D is perhaps TRBD1 (5 bases). Per the germline V gene, CDR1 is MNHEY and CDR2 is SMNVEV (reference sequence). CDR3 length equals 19 residues. CDR3 loop: CASGAGIKLWTTSSYERYF. CDR3 DNA: TGTGCCAGCGGGGCAGGAATCAAACTCTGGACAACGAGCTCCTACGAGCGGTACTTC.

The gene calls are TRBV5-1 and TRBJ2-7; TRBD2 matches at 11 bases. CDR3 length: 17 residues. CDR1 is SGHRS, CDR2 YFSETQ, per germline. The ends lost 0 bases at V and 6 bases at J; junction bases unmatched: 11. In DNA form, the CDR3 reads TGCGCCAGCAGCTTGGAAGGTGTTACTAGCGGGAGCGGCGAGCAGTACTTC. Amino acid sequence: CASSLEGVTSGSGEQYF.

V gene TRBV15 combines with J gene TRBJ2-3; TRBD1 matches at 9 bases. The trim removed 0 bases at V and 4 bases at J, leaving 8 bases unmatched. CDR1 is LNHNV and CDR2 is YYDKDF in the germline V gene (reference sequence). CDR3 length equals 17 residues. This CDR3 is CATSRDLAGTGSDTQYF. The CDR3 coding sequence is TGTGCCACCAGCAGAGATCTGGCCGGGACAGGGTCAGATACGCAGTATTTT.

This clone was picked up one time. The same CDR3 can be traced to other DNA sequences in this sample. The CDR3: CASSLPGLAGYNEQFF. The CDR3 DNA follows: TGTGCCAGCAGTTTACCGGGACTAGCGGGATACAATGAGCAGTTCTTC. This rearrangement joins TRBV28 to TRBJ2-1; 13 bases fit TRBD2. CDR3 length equals 16 residues. V gave up 2 bases and J gave up 4 bases; unmatched junction bases: 2. The germline gives CDR1 MDHEN, CDR2 SYDVKM.

The chain recombines TRBV30 with TRBJ2-7; TRBD2 aligns across 7 bases. From germline, CDR1 is GTSNPN and CDR2 SVGIG (reference sequence). The CDR3 extends over 12 amino acids. J was trimmed by 5 bases and V by 3 bases; bases with no gene match: 4. CDR3 amino acids: CAWRFGRNEQYF. CDR3 in DNA: TGTGCCTGGAGGTTCGGGAGGAACGAGCAGTACTTC.

This chain connects TRBV19 to TRBJ2-1, with 12 positions matching TRBD2. The CDR3 consists of 20 residues. Germline lookup yields CDR1 LNHDA and CDR2 SQIVND (reference sequence). Trimming at V came to 3 bases and at J to 3 bases, leaving 15 bases not matched to a gene. CDR3: CASSMMGLAGATQGYNEQFF. CDR3 sequence (DNA): TGTGCCAGTAGTATGATGGGACTAGCGGGTGCGACCCAGGGCTACAATGAGCAGTTCTTC.

About this clone itself: At one end the junction does not follow the germline gene, possibly because of a read error. The sample carries other DNA sequences with the same CDR3. The chain is built from TRBV5-1 and TRBJ2-7, with 9 bases that match TRBD1. CDR1 and CDR2 from the germline V gene are SGHRS and YFSETQ. The CDR3 is made up of 17 amino acids. CDR3: CASSPVLSGQGMDEQYF. CDR3 DNA sequence: TGTGCCAGCAGCCCCGTACTATCGGGACAGGGTATGGACGAGCAGTACTTC.